This entry lists 4 T cell receptor beta chains sequenced from one sample in a study of neurological immune-mediated disorders. TCRdb itself ran the 5' RACE reads through MiXCR, one entry per CDR3 protein. The table records 39,000 or so distinct CDR3 sequences, 2% to 2.5% of them present only once. Sample: PBMCs. These TCRs come from a man between 25 and 39 years old with multiple sclerosis.

This clonotype was observed many times. The chain joins TRBV15 to TRBJ2-5; D remains unclear. Germline V gives CDR1 LNHNV, CDR2 YYDKDF (reference sequence). V was shortened by 4 bases and J by 0 bases, with 6 bases between the two germline ends. This CDR3 is 13 amino acids long. CDR3: CATSNDYQETQYF. The CDR3 region has the DNA TGTGCCACCAGCAACGACTACCAAGAGACCCAGTACTTC.

This clonotype was detected ten times or more. The chain has TRBV5-5 and TRBJ1-1; a possible D gene is TRBD1 (5 bases). This CDR3 spans 13 amino acids. Germline-derived CDR1 and CDR2 are SGHKS and YYEKEE (reference sequence). Trimming stripped 1 base from V and 3 bases from J, with 7 bases between. CDR3 region: CASSLMGDTEAFF. The CDR3 DNA sequence: TGTGCCAGCAGCTTGATGGGGGACACTGAAGCTTTCTTT.

This clonotype was counted ten times or more. J is TRBJ2-7 and V is TRBV20-1; no reliable D call. This CDR3 is 17 amino acids long. Germline CDR1 DFQATT, CDR2 SNEGSKA (reference sequence). The V end was cut by 0 bases, the J end by 3 bases, with 21 bases between. CDR3 DNA sequence: TGCAGTGCTAGAGATCTGAACCGGTTGGTAGAAGACTACGAGCAGTACTTC. Protein product: CSARDLNRLVEDYEQYF.

This clonotype came up many times. The chain recombines TRBV7-9 with TRBJ2-2; 7 nucleotides align to TRBD2. V shed 1 base, J shed 6 bases, and the junction held 5 bases outside the gene matches. The germline gives CDR1 SEHNR, CDR2 FQNEAQ (reference sequence). The CDR3 spans 15 residues. The CDR3 DNA follows: TGTGCCAGCAGCTTAGACGGGACTATATCCGGGGAGCTGTTTTTT. It is translated as CASSLDGTISGELFF. Looking up the rest from reference TRBV7-9 and TRBJ2-2 gives the full variable domain: DTGVSQNPRHKITKRGQNVTFRCDPISEHNRLYWYRQTLGQGPEFLTYFQNEAQLEKSRLLSDRFSAERPKGSFSTLEIQRTEQGDSAMYLCASSLDGTISGELFFGEGSRLTVL.